This T cell receptor (beta chain) was captured in a study of T-cell reconstitution after alpha-beta-depleted transplantation in children. The library targeted TCRbeta and was prepared with unique molecular identifiers. TCRdb reprocessed the PCR reads with MiXCR, giving one entry per CDR3 protein. The sample consists of about 440,000 distinct CDR3 sequences, about 45% of them appearing once. Trimming removed 0 bases at V and 3 bases at J, with 11 bases between. There are 15 residues in the CDR3. Per germline, CDR1 LGHDT and CDR2 YNNKEL (reference sequence). This clonotype was seen many times. This clonotype was obtained from a girl aged 2 to 10 with aplastic anemia, due to receive a stem cell transplant. This sequence joins TRBV3-1 and TRBJ1-1; unclear D gene. Sequenced here: PBMCs, sampled before TCRalphabeta/CD19-depleted stem cell transplant. The CDR3 protein is CASSQDSRAYTEAFF. CDR3 coding DNA: TGTGCCAGCAGCCAAGATTCCCGGGCGTACACTGAAGCTTTCTTT.